The 29 T cell receptor beta chains in this list originate from one sample, sequenced in a study of CD8+ T cells in alopecia areata. Sample treatment: oral pan-JAK inhibitor, 5-10 mg twice daily. As the sequencing template, cDNA was produced by extracting RNA and reverse transcribing it. The table came from immunoSEQ multiplex PCR; TCRdb's copy has only in-frame clones and leaves some out. The sample has about 250,000 clones, 60% seen once. The sequences come from CD4+ T cells sorted from blood, collected around week 53, from a patient treated with tofacitinib. These receptors were collected from a human donor with alopecia areata.

There are a few counts of this clone. The chain recombines TRBV7-9 with TRBJ1-1, with 8 bases identical to TRBD1. The germline V gene encodes CDR1 SEHNR and CDR2 FQNEAQ (reference sequence). The CDR3 spans 12 residues. Unmatched junction bases numbered 6, after V lost 7 bases and J lost 8 bases. CDR3 residues: CASITGQGEAFF. CDR3 in DNA: TGTGCCAGCATCACCGGACAGGGCGAAGCTTTCTTT.

The chain links TRBV6-5 to TRBJ1-2; D might be TRBD1 (6 bases). Trimming cost V 0 bases and J 2 bases, with 10 bases left between them. The CDR3 has 15 residues. CDR1 and CDR2 (germline): MNHEY, SVGAGI. CDR3 amino acids: CASSYSVDRNYGYTF. The DNA for the CDR3 is TGTGCCAGCAGTTACTCGGTCGACAGGAACTATGGCTACACCTTC.

The CDR3 coding sequence is TGTGCCAGCTCACCTCATCAGGGCACCTCCTACGAGCAGTACTTC. This gives the protein CASSPHQGTSYEQYF. This chain links TRBV18 with TRBJ2-7; tentative D call: TRBD1 (5 bases). The ends were cut back, 3 bases at V and 0 bases at J, with 12 bases in the middle. This CDR3 comprises 15 residues. The germline gives CDR1 KGHSH, CDR2 LQKENI.

The chain employs TRBV2 and TRBJ1-6; D uncertain. V was pared by 7 bases and J by 7 bases, with 17 bases between. The CDR3 totals 15 residues. Germline lookup yields CDR1 SNHLY and CDR2 FYNNEI. The chain's CDR3 is CASTSPSGANSPLHF. The CDR3 DNA is TGTGCCAGCACCAGCCCTTCGGGCGCGAATTCACCCCTCCACTTT.

V is TRBV25-1 and J is TRBJ2-3, with TRBD1 matching 10 bases. Germline CDR1 is MGHDK and CDR2 is SYGVNS. After removal of 6 bases from V and 3 bases from J, the junction contained 6 bases not matched to a gene. The CDR3 loop spans 15 amino acids. The CDR3 region has the DNA TGTGCCAGCAGAAGACAGGGGGCAGGAACAGATACGCAGTATTTT. It specifies CASRRQGAGTDTQYF.

This sequence joins TRBV30 and TRBJ2-7; no firm D call. This CDR3 has 12 residues. The germline V gene encodes CDR1 GTSNPN and CDR2 SVGIG (reference sequence). The V end was cut by 7 bases, the J end by 3 bases, with 13 bases between. The CDR3 is CALAPVNYEQYF. In DNA, the CDR3 is TGTGCCTTGGCTCCAGTCAACTACGAGCAGTACTTC.

A few counts support this clone. The V and J genes are TRBV7-9 and TRBJ2-7; the match to TRBD2 covers 8 bases. This CDR3 has 16 residues. Per the germline V gene, CDR1 is SEHNR and CDR2 is FQNEAQ (reference sequence). After removal of 1 base from V and 3 bases from J, the junction contained 8 bases not matched to a gene. The CDR3 is CASSLVGGGPSYEQYF. For the CDR3, the DNA is TGTGCCAGCAGCTTAGTAGGCGGGGGGCCAAGCTACGAGCAGTACTTC. Complete variable domain (other parts from reference TRBV7-9 and TRBJ2-7): DTGVSQNPRHKITKRGQNVTFRCDPISEHNRLYWYRQTLGQGPEFLTYFQNEAQLEKSRLLSDRFSAERPKGSFSTLEIQRTEQGDSAMYLCASSLVGGGPSYEQYFGPGTRLTVT.

There are a few counts of this clone. The chain recombines TRBV14 with TRBJ1-6; D ambiguous. The CDR3 is 13 amino acids. CDR1 is SGHDN, CDR2 FVKESK, per germline. The germline V and J ends were trimmed by 3 bases and 10 bases, with 10 bases remaining between them. The CDR3 loop reads CASSQLPGSPLHF. CDR3 coding DNA: TGTGCCAGCAGCCAGTTACCGGGATCACCCCTCCACTTT.

The V and J genes are TRBV4-2 and TRBJ2-2, with TRBD2 matching over 7 bases. CDR1 is LGHNA, CDR2 YNFKEQ, per germline. V lost 0 bases to trimming and J lost 6 bases; unmatched junction nucleotides: 19. The CDR3 is made up of 20 amino acids. CDR3 DNA sequence: TGTGCCAGCAGCCAAGAACGGAGTGCGCGGGGGTCTAAACGGCCCGGGGAGCTGTTTTTT. Translating gives CASSQERSARGSKRPGELFF.

This clone was recorded only once. The rearrangement joins TRBV27 to TRBJ1-2; no firm D call. V was cut by 6 bases and J by 7 bases, with 18 bases left in between. Germline loops: CDR1 MNHEY, CDR2 SMNVEV (reference sequence). The length of the CDR3 is 14 residues. The DNA of the CDR3 is TGTGCCAGCAGCTCCGGACGCGCCCAGGCTGGCTACACCTTC. This sequence encodes CASSSGRAQAGYTF.

This chain links TRBV29-1 with TRBJ1-1, with D hard to call. Germline CDR1 is SQVTM and CDR2 is ANQGSEA. The length of the CDR3 is 12 residues. V was trimmed by 3 bases and J by 5 bases, leaving 10 bases between them. The CDR3 DNA follows: TGCAGCGTTGAGTTTGGGTTTACTGAAGCTTTCTTT. This encodes CSVEFGFTEAFF.

This rearrangement joins TRBV2 to TRBJ1-2; possible D gene TRBD1, 6 bases. The germline V gene has CDR1 SNHLY and CDR2 FYNNEI. The CDR3 contains 14 residues. V was trimmed by 2 bases and J by 8 bases, leaving 15 bases between them. For the CDR3, the DNA is TGTGCCAGCAGTGAACAAACAGGGATTAGAGGCTACACCTTC. It is translated as CASSEQTGIRGYTF.

This sequence joins TRBV6-5 and TRBJ1-2; the D gene is possibly TRBD1 (5 bases). V was cut by 2 bases and J by 6 bases, with 10 bases left in between. Germline values: CDR1 MNHEY, CDR2 SVGAGI. The CDR3 is 13 amino acids. CDR3 residues: CASSYDQGDGYTF. CDR3 sequence (DNA): TGTGCCAGCAGTTACGACCAGGGAGATGGCTACACCTTC.

The rearrangement links TRBV7-9 to TRBJ2-1; D tentatively reads TRBD1 or TRBD2 (5 bases each). From germline, CDR1 is SEHNR and CDR2 FQNEAQ (reference sequence). The germline V and J ends were trimmed by 5 bases and 9 bases, with 23 bases remaining between them. This CDR3 has 16 residues. The CDR3 spells CASSPPGRDDASEQFF. CDR3 nucleotides: TGTGCCAGCAGCCCTCCCGGCCGGGACGATGCAAGTGAGCAGTTCTTC.

This clone turned up a few times. This rearrangement joins TRBV29-1 to TRBJ1-2; D gene unclear. Germline CDR1 reads SQVTM; CDR2 reads ANQGSEA. This CDR3 is built from 12 residues. V lost 8 bases and J lost 2, with 12 bases in between. CDR3 DNA: TGCAGCCACAATGAGGGCAACTATGGCTACACCTTC. It yields the protein CSHNEGNYGYTF.

The V gene is TRBV29-1, the J gene TRBJ1-2; D is uncertain. V was shortened by 6 bases and J by 4 bases, with 12 bases between the two germline ends. The germline V gene has CDR1 SQVTM and CDR2 ANQGSEA. The CDR3 is 12 residues long. The CDR3: CSVAKEGYGYTF. CDR3 nucleotides: TGCAGCGTAGCCAAGGAGGGCTATGGCTACACCTTC.

The CDR3 DNA follows: TGCAGCGTTGCGGCATCTCAAGAGACCCAGTACTTC. It codes for CSVAASQETQYF. The chain uses TRBV29-1 and TRBJ2-5; D call uncertain. Germline V gene data show CDR1 as SQVTM and CDR2 as ANQGSEA. Trimming took off 4 bases at V and 2 bases at J, with 8 bases between the two ends. This CDR3 has 12 residues.

The chain uses TRBV30 and TRBJ2-5; no definite D call. V dropped 2 bases and J dropped 5 bases, with 6 bases sitting between them. CDR3 length equals 11 residues. Germline loops: CDR1 GTSNPN, CDR2 SVGIG (reference sequence). The CDR3 nucleotides read TGTGCCTGGAGTAGGACGGAGACCCAGTACTTC. Translating gives CAWSRTETQYF.

This clone was recorded a few times. The chain is built from TRBV7-9 and TRBJ1-1; D may be TRBD1 (6 bases). V dropped 5 bases and J dropped 5 bases, with 12 bases sitting between them. This CDR3 has 13 residues. CDR1 and CDR2 (germline): SEHNR, FQNEAQ (reference sequence). Written as DNA, the CDR3 is TGTGCCAGCAGCCAGGGGTGGGGGACTGAAGCTTTCTTT. The encoded protein is CASSQGWGTEAFF.

The chain combines TRBV29-1 with TRBJ2-5, with 8 bases aligning to TRBD1. There are 12 residues in the CDR3. Looked up from germline, CDR1 is SQVTM and CDR2 is ANQGSEA. CDR3 sequence reads: CSLGQGQETQYF. The CDR3 nucleotides read TGCAGTCTCGGACAGGGACAAGAGACCCAGTACTTC.

The genes are TRBV29-1 and TRBJ2-3; D is undetermined. CDR3 length equals 15 residues. Trimming took off 4 bases at V and 2 bases at J, with 16 bases between the two ends. Germline CDR1 is SQVTM and CDR2 is ANQGSEA. The CDR3 loop reads CSVVGPEFSTDTQYF. The CDR3 bases are TGCAGCGTTGTCGGGCCGGAATTTTCCACAGATACGCAGTATTTT.

V is TRBV29-1 and J is TRBJ2-1; TRBD2 matches 7 bases. Unmatched junction bases numbered 4, after V lost 4 bases and J lost 7 bases. Looked up from germline, CDR1 is SQVTM and CDR2 is ANQGSEA. CDR3 size: 12 residues. The CDR3, as DNA: TGCAGCGTTGGCGAGCGGGGTAATGAGCAGTTCTTC. Translation: CSVGERGNEQFF.

The V and J genes are TRBV30 and TRBJ1-1; possibly TRBD1 for D (5 bases). The CDR3 runs to 12 residues. V lost 8 bases, J lost 3 bases, and 13 bases lay in between. Germline V CDR1 and CDR2: GTSNPN, SVGIG (reference sequence). The CDR3 DNA follows: TGTGCCGGTCAAGACAGATACACTGAAGCTTTCTTT. It is translated as CAGQDRYTEAFF.

This clone showed up just a few times. The V gene is TRBV27, the J gene TRBJ1-6, with D tentatively TRBD1 (5 bases). The CDR3 runs to 13 residues. Germline V gene sequence: CDR1 MNHEY, CDR2 SMNVEV (reference sequence). Trimming shortened V by 9 bases and J by 7 bases, and 13 bases separated the two germline ends. The CDR3 DNA follows: TGTGCCAGTCACCGGGGGGGAAATTCACCCCTCCACTTT. It is translated as CASHRGGNSPLHF.

The chain carries TRBV11-2 and TRBJ2-1; D is perhaps TRBD1 (5 bases). The germline gives CDR1 SGHAT, CDR2 FQNNGV. V dropped 2 bases and J dropped 2 bases, with 10 bases sitting between them. The CDR3 runs to 15 residues. The CDR3 here is CASSLRGNPYNEQFF. The DNA for the CDR3 is TGTGCCAGCAGCTTAAGGGGCAACCCCTACAATGAGCAGTTCTTC.

The chain employs TRBV2 and TRBJ1-5; no clear D gene. Germline V CDR1 and CDR2: SNHLY, FYNNEI. This CDR3 has 12 residues. The V gene lost 5 bases and the J gene lost 6 bases, with 8 bases spanning the gap. The CDR3 nucleotides read TGTGCCAGCAGTCCAGAGGGTCAGCCCCAGCATTTT. It yields the protein CASSPEGQPQHF. The variable domain in full, with the rest retrieved from reference TRBV2 and TRBJ1-5, is EPEVTQTPSHQVTQMGQEVILRCVPISNHLYFYWYRQILGQKVEFLVSFYNNEISEKSEIFDDQFSVERPDGSNFTLKIRSTKLEDSAMYFCASSPEGQPQHFGDGTRLSIL.

The V call is TRBV7-9, the J call TRBJ1-5; TRBD1 matches 7 bases. The CDR3 extends over 17 amino acids. Per germline, CDR1 SEHNR and CDR2 FQNEAQ (reference sequence). V lost 1 base and J lost 4; bases outside the gene matches: 10. Here the CDR3 DNA reads TGTGCCAGCAGCTTAGGAGGAGTGGGACAGCTAAATCAGCCCCAGCATTTT. Amino acids: CASSLGGVGQLNQPQHF.

Notes on this clone: One junction end does not reproduce the germline sequence, and a read error may be involved. The rearrangement joins TRBV7-7 to TRBJ1-1; 7 nucleotides match TRBD1. This CDR3 spans 14 amino acids. Germline V gene sequence: CDR1 SSHAT, CDR2 FNYEAQ (reference sequence). The CDR3 loop reads CASSKRGGGLKAFF. The CDR3 nucleotides are TGTGCTAGCAGCAAGAGAGGAGGGGGCTTAAAAGCTTTCTTT.

This clone was seen more than once but under ten times. This sequence joins TRBV29-1 and TRBJ1-2; 8 bases line up with TRBD1. J was trimmed by 3 bases and V by 5 bases; bases with no gene match: 2. CDR3 length equals 12 residues. Germline assignment: CDR1 SQVTM and CDR2 ANQGSEA. CDR3 protein: CSVLTGDYGYTF. The DNA for the CDR3 is TGCAGCGTTCTGACAGGGGACTATGGCTACACCTTC.